A single sample is the source of the 4 T cell receptor beta chains below, sequenced in a study of T-cell reconstitution after alpha-beta-depleted transplantation in children. A library of TCRbeta sequences, prepared with unique molecular identifiers, was generated. TCRdb independently ran MiXCR on the PCR reads; one entry per CDR3 protein. The sample comprises 900,000 or so distinct CDR3 sequences, roughly 15% of which are singletons, and about 5% rests with the top ten. Sequenced here: PBMCs, mostly from graft donor cells, sampled 360 days after TCRalphabeta/CD19-depleted stem cell transplant. The receptors stem from a male patient younger than 18 who had a stem cell transplant for acute lymphoblastic leukemia, so the T cells may come from the graft donor.

This clonotype was seen ten or more times. The genes are TRBV5-5 and TRBJ2-1; D perhaps matches TRBD1 (5 bases). Looked up from germline, CDR1 is SGHKS and CDR2 is YYEKEE (reference sequence). V lost 4 bases, J lost 3 bases, and 17 bases lay in between. The CDR3 sequence is 16 residues long. CDR3 protein: CASSPRQGPIYNEQFF. CDR3 nucleotides: TGTGCCAGCAGCCCCCGGCAGGGCCCGATCTACAATGAGCAGTTCTTC.

This clonotype turned up a few times. The chain links TRBV12-3 or TRBV12-4 to TRBJ2-3; TRBD2 is a possible D gene (5 bases). There are 15 residues in the CDR3. The V end lost 5 bases, the J end lost 3 bases, and 15 bases lay between the germline ends. CDR3 in amino acids: CASSPLRDMTDTQYF. The CDR3 nucleotides are TGTGCCAGCAGTCCCCTGAGGGATATGACAGATACGCAGTATTTT.

CDR3 residues: CASSSPDSNQPQHF. The CDR3 nucleotides read TGTGCCAGCAGCTCCCCGGACAGCAATCAGCCCCAGCATTTT. The chain recombines TRBV9 with TRBJ1-5; D gene uncertain. Per germline, CDR1 SGDLS and CDR2 YYNGEE. This CDR3 spans 14 amino acids. V was shortened by 4 bases and J by 1 base, with 9 bases between the two germline ends.

This clonotype has only a few counts. The chain uses TRBV7-6 and TRBJ2-1, with 7 bases fitting TRBD1. The germline gives CDR1 SGHVS, CDR2 FNYEAQ. CDR3 size: 15 residues. The V gene end was trimmed by 3 bases and the J gene end by 0 bases; junction bases not matched to a gene: 2. In DNA, the CDR3 is TGTGCCAGCAGCTTTAGGGGGCCCTCCTACAATGAGCAGTTCTTC. Residues: CASSFRGPSYNEQFF.